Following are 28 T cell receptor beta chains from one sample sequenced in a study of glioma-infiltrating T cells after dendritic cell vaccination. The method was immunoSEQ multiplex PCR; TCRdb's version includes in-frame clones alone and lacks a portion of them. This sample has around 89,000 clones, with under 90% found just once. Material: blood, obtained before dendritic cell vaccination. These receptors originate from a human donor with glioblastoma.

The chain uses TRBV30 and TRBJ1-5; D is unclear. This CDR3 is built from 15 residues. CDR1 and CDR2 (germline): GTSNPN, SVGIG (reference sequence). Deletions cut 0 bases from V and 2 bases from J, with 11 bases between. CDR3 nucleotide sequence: TGTGCCTGGAGTGTTTACGGCAGCGGCAATCAGCCCCAGCATTTT. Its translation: CAWSVYGSGNQPQHF.

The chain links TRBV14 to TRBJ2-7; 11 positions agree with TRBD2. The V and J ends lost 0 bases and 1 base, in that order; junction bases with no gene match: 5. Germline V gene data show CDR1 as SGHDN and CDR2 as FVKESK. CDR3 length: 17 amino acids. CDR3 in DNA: TGTGCCAGCAGCCAAGAGAAACTAGCGGGAGCATCCTACGAGCAGTACTTC. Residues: CASSQEKLAGASYEQYF.

The CDR3 DNA reads as TGCGCCAGCAGCCCACAGGGGCAAATGGGCAATGAGCAGTTCTTC. As protein: CASSPQGQMGNEQFF. V is TRBV5-1 and J is TRBJ2-1; 7 nucleotides match TRBD1. This CDR3 region has 15 residues. The V and J ends lost 4 bases and 6 bases, in that order; junction bases with no gene match: 10. Looked up from germline, CDR1 is SGHRS and CDR2 is YFSETQ.

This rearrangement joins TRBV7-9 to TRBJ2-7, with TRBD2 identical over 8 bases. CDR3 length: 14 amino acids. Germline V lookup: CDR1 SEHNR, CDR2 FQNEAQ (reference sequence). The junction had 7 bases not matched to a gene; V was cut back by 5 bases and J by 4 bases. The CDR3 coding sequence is TGTGCCAGCAGCCGCGGGGGGCTAGGGTACGAGCAGTACTTC. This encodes CASSRGGLGYEQYF.

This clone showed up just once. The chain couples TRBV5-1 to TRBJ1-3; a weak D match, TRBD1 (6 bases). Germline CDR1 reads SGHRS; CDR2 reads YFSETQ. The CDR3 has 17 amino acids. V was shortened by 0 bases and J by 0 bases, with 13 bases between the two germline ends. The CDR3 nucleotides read TGCGCCAGCAGCTTGGGGGGGGGCTCCGCCTCTGGAAACACCATATATTTT. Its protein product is CASSLGGGSASGNTIYF.

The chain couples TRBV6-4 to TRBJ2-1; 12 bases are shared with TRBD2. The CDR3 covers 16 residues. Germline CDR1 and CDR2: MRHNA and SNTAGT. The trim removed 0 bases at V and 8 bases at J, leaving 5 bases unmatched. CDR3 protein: CASSDSRASGRDEQFF. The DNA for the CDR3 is TGTGCCAGCAGTGACTCCAGGGCTAGCGGGAGGGATGAGCAGTTCTTC.

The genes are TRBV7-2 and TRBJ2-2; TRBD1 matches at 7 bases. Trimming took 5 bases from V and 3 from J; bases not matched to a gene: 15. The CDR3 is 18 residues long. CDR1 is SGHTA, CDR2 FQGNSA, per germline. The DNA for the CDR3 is TGTGCCAGCAGCCCCCGGGACAGCGACTCTATATACACCGGGGAGCTGTTTTTT. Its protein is CASSPRDSDSIYTGELFF.

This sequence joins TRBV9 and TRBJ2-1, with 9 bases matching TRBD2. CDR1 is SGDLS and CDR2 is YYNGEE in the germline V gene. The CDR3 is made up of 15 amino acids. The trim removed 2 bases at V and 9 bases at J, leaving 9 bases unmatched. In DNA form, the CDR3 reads TGTGCCAGCAGCGTCGGGGGCGGGGGGGCCGCTGAGCAGTTCTTC. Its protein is CASSVGGGGAAEQFF. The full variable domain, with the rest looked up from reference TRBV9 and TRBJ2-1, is DSGVTQTPKHLITATGQRVTLRCSPRSGDLSVYWYQQSLDQGLQFLIQYYNGEERAKGNILERFSAQQFPDLHSELNLSSLELGDSALYFCASSVGGGGAAEQFFGPGTRLTVL.

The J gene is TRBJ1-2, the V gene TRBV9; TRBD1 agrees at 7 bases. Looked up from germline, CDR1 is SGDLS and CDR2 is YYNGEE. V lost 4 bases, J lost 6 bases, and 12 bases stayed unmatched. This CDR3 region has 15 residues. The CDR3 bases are TGTGCCAGCAGCCCCTGGGACAGCGGAACTAATGGCTACACCTTC. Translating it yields CASSPWDSGTNGYTF.

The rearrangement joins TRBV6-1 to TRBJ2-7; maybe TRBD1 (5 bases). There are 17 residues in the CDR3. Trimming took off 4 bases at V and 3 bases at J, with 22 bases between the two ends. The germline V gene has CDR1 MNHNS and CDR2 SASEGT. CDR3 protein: CASSGQLQIGALYEQYF. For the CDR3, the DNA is TGTGCCAGCAGTGGACAGCTACAAATTGGGGCGCTCTACGAGCAGTACTTC.

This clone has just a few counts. The CDR3 coding sequence is TGTGCCAGCCGGGTTTCAGGGGGCACCGGGGAGCTGTTTTTT. It is translated as CASRVSGGTGELFF. J is TRBJ2-2 and V is TRBV6-1, with TRBD1 matching 7 bases. CDR3 length: 14 amino acids. The junction had 7 bases not matched to a gene; V was cut back by 8 bases and J by 4 bases. Germline CDR1 MNHNS, CDR2 SASEGT.

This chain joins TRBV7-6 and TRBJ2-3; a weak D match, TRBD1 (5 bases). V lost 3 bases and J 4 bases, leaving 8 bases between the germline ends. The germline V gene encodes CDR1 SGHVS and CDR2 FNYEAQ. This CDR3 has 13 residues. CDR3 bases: TGTGCCAGCAGCTTTCAGGGTCCAGATACGCAGTATTTT. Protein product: CASSFQGPDTQYF.

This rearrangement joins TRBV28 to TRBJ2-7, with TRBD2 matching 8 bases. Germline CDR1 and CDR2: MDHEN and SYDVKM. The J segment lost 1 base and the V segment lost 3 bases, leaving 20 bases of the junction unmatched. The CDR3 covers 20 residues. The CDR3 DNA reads TGTGCCAGCAGTTTCGACCAGATCGGACTAGCTTCATCGCTATCCTACGAGCAGTACTTC. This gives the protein CASSFDQIGLASSLSYEQYF. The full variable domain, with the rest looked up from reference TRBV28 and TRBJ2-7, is DVKVTQSSRYLVKRTGEKVFLECVQDMDHENMFWYRQDPGLGLRLIYFSYDVKMKEKGDIPEGYSVSREKKERFSLILESASTNQTSMYLCASSFDQIGLASSLSYEQYFGPGTRLTVT.

The CDR3: CASSPLGGNTEAFF. The CDR3 coding sequence is TGTGCCAGCTCACCCCTGGGGGGGAACACTGAAGCTTTCTTT. The chain employs TRBV18 and TRBJ1-1; D is perhaps TRBD1 (5 bases). Germline loops: CDR1 KGHSH, CDR2 LQKENI. This CDR3 has 14 amino acids. V was cut by 3 bases and J by 1 base, with 9 bases left in between.

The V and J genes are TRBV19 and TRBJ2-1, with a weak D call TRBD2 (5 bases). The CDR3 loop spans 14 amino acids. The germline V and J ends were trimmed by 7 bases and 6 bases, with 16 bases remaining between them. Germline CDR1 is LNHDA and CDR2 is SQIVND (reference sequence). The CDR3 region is CASKVWVGGNEQFF. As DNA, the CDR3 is TGTGCCAGTAAAGTCTGGGTCGGAGGCAATGAGCAGTTCTTC.

DNA of the CDR3: TGCGCCAGCAGCCCTTTAGCGGGTTTTCTCACCGGGGAGCTGTTTTTT. As protein: CASSPLAGFLTGELFF. The chain has TRBV4-1 and TRBJ2-2; TRBD2 matches at 7 bases. J was trimmed by 4 bases and V by 4 bases; bases with no gene match: 9. Germline CDR1 and CDR2: MGHRA and YSYEKL. The CDR3 length is 16 residues.

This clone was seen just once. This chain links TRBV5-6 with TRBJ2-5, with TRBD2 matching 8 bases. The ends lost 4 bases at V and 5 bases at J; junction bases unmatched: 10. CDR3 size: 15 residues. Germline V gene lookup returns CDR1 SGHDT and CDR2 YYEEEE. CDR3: CASSQGLVDWETQYF. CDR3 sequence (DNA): TGTGCCAGCAGCCAGGGACTAGTTGACTGGGAGACCCAGTACTTC. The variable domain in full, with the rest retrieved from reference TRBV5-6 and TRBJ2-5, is DAGVTQSPTHLIKTRGQQVTLRCSPKSGHDTVSWYQQALGQGPQFIFQYYEEEERQRGNFPDRFSGHQFPNYSSELNVNALLLGDSALYLCASSQGLVDWETQYFGPGTRLLVL.

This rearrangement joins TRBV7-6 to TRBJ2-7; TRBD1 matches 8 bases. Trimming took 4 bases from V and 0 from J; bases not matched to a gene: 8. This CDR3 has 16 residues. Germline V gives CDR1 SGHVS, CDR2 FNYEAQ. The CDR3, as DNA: TGTGCCAGCAGCTCCAGGACAGGGAGCCTCTCCTACGAGCAGTACTTC. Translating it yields CASSSRTGSLSYEQYF. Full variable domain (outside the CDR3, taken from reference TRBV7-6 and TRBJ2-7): GAGVSQSPRYKVTKRGQDVALRCDPISGHVSLYWYRQALGQGPEFLTYFNYEAQQDKSGLPNDRFSAERPEGSISTLTIQRTEQRDSAMYRCASSSRTGSLSYEQYFGPGTRLTVT.

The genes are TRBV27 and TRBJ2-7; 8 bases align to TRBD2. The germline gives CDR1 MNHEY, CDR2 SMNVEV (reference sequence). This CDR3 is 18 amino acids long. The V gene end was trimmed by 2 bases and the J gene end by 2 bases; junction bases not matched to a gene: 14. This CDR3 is CASSLRPTSGLYPYEQYF. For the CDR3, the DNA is TGTGCCAGCAGTTTAAGGCCAACTAGCGGACTATATCCCTACGAGCAGTACTTC.

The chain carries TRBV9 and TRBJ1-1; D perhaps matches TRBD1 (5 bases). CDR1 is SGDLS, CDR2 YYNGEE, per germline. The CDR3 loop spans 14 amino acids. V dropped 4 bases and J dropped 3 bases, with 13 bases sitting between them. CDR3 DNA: TGTGCCAGCAGCCTCACAGGTTCGGACACTGAAGCTTTCTTT. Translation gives CASSLTGSDTEAFF.

CDR3 region: CASSQGDGISGANVLTF. In DNA, the CDR3 is TGTGCCAGCAGCCAGGGGGACGGAATCTCTGGGGCCAACGTCCTGACTTTC. The chain employs TRBV7-6 and TRBJ2-6, with 7 bases aligning to TRBD1. The CDR3 has 17 amino acids. V lost 5 bases to trimming and J lost 0 bases; unmatched junction nucleotides: 7. Per the germline V gene, CDR1 is SGHVS and CDR2 is FNYEAQ.

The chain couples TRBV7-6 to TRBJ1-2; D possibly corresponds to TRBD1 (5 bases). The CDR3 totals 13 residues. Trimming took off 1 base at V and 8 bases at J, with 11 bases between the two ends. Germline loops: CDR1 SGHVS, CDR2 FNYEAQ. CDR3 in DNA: TGTGCCAGCAGCTTAGATCAGGGCTGGGGCTACACCTTC. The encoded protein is CASSLDQGWGYTF.

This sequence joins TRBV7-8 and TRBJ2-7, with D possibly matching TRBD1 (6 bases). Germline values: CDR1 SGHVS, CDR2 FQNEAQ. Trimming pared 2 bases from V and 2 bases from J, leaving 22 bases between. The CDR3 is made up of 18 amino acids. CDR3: CASSLLVTGLGSAYEQYF. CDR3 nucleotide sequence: TGTGCCAGCAGCTTATTAGTAACAGGGCTTGGGTCGGCCTACGAGCAGTACTTC.

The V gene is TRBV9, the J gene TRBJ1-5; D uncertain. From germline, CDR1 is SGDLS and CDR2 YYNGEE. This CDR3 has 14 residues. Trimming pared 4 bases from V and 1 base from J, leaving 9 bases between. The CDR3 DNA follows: TGTGCCAGCAGCCCCGGAGGCAGCAATCAGCCCCAGCATTTT. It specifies CASSPGGSNQPQHF. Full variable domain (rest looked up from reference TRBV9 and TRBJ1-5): DSGVTQTPKHLITATGQRVTLRCSPRSGDLSVYWYQQSLDQGLQFLIQYYNGEERAKGNILERFSAQQFPDLHSELNLSSLELGDSALYFCASSPGGSNQPQHFGDGTRLSIL.

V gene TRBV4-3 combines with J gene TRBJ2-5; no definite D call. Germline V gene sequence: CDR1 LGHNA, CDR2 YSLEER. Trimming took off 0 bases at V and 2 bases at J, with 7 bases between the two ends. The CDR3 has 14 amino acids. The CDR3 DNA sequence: TGCGCCAGCAGCCAAGAGGGCCTACAAGAGACCCAGTACTTC. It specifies CASSQEGLQETQYF.

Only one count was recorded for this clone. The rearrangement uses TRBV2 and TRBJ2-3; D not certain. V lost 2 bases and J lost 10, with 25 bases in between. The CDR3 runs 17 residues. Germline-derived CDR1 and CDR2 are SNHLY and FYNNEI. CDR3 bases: TGTGCCAGCAGTGAAATTGGTACCTCCCCCCTAACAGCTTCGCAGTATTTT. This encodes CASSEIGTSPLTASQYF.

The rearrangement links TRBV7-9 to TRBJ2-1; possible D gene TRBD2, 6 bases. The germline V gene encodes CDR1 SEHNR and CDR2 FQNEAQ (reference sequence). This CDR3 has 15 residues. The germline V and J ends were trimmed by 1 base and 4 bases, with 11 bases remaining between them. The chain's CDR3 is CASSLGLGGYNEQFF. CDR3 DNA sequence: TGTGCCAGCAGCTTAGGATTGGGAGGATACAATGAGCAGTTCTTC.

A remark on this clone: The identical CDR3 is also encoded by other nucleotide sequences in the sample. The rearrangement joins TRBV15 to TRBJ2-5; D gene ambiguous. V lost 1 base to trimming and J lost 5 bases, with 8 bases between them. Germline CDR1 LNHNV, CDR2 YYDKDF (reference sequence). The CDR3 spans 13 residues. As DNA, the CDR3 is TGTGCCACCAGCAGAGCTAGATGGGAGACCCAGTACTTC. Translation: CATSRARWETQYF.